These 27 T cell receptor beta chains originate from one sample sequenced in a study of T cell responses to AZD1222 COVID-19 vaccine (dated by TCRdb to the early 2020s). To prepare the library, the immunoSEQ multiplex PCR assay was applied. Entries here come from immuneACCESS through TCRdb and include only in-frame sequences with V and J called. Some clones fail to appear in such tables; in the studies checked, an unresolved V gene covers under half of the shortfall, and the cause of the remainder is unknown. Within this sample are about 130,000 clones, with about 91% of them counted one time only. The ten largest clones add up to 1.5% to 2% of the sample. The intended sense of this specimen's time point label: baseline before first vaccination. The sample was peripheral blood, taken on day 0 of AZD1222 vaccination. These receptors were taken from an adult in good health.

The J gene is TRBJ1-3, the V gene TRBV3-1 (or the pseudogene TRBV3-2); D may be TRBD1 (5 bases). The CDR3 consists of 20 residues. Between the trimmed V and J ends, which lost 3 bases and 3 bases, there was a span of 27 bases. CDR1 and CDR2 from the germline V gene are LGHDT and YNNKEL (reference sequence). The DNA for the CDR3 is TGTGCCAGCAGCCATAGAAACCGGAGGATGGGGCACCGATGTGGAAACACCATATATTTT. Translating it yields CASSHRNRRMGHRCGNTIYF.

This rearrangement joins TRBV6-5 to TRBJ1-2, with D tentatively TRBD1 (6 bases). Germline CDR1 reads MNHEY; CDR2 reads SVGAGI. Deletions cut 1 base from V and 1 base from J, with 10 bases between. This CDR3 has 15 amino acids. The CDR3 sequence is CASSYYREGNYGYTF. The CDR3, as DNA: TGTGCCAGCAGTTACTACAGGGAGGGTAACTATGGCTACACCTTC.

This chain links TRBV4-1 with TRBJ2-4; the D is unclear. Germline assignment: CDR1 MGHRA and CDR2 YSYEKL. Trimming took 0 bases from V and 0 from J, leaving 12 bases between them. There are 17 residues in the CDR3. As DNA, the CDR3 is TGCGCCAGCAGCCAAGATCAAGGGTTGGGAGCCAAAAACATTCAGTACTTC. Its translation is CASSQDQGLGAKNIQYF.

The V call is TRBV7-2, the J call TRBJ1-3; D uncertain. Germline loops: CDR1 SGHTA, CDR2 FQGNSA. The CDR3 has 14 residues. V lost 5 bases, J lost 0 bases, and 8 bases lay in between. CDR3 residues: CASSRRFSGNTIYF. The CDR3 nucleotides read TGTGCCAGCAGCCGCCGGTTCTCTGGAAACACCATATATTTT. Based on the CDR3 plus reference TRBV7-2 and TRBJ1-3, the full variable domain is GAGVSQSPSNKVTEKGKDVELRCDPISGHTALYWYRQSLGQGLEFLIYFQGNSAPDKSGLPSDRFSAERTGGSVSTLTIQRTQQEDSAVYLCASSRRFSGNTIYFGEGSWLTVV.

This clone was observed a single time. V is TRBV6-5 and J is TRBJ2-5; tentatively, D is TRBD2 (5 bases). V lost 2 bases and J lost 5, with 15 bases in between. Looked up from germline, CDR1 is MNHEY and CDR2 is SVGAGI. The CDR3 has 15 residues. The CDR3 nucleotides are TGTGCCAGCAGTTACCGTTCCTTAGCGCGGGAGACCCAGTACTTC. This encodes CASSYRSLARETQYF.

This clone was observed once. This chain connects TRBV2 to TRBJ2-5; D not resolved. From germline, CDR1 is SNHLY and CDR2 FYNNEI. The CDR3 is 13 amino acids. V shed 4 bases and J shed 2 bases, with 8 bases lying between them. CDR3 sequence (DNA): TGTGCCAGCAGTGTAATCAGTCAAGAGACCCAGTACTTC. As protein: CASSVISQETQYF.

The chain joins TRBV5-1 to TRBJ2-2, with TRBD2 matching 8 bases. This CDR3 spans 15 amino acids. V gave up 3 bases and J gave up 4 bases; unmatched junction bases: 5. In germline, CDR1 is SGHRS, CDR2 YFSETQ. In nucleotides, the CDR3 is TGCGCCAGCAGCTGGACGGGGGGGCCCACCGGGGAGCTGTTTTTT. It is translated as CASSWTGGPTGELFF. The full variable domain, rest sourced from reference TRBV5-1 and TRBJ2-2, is KAGVTQTPRYLIKTRGQQVTLSCSPISGHRSVSWYQQTPGQGLQFLFEYFSETQRNKGNFPGRFSGRQFSNSRSEMNVSTLELGDSALYLCASSWTGGPTGELFFGEGSRLTVL.

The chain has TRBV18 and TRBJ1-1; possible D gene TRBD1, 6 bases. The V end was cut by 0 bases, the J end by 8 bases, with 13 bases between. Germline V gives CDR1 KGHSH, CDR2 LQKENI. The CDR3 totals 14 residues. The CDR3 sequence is CASSPPTRRGEAFF. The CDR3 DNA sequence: TGTGCCAGCTCACCACCTACCCGCAGGGGCGAAGCTTTCTTT.

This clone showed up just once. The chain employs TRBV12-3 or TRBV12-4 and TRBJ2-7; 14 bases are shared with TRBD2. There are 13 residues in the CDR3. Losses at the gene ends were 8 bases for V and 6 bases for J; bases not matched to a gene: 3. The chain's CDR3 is CASGTSGGGEQYF. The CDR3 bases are TGTGCCAGCGGGACTAGCGGGGGAGGCGAGCAGTACTTC.

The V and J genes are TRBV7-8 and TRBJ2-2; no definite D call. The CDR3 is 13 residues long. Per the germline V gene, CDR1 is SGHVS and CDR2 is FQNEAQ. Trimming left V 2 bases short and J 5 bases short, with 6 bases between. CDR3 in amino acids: CASSLSRTGELFF. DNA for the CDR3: TGTGCCAGCAGCTTAAGCAGGACCGGGGAGCTGTTTTTT.

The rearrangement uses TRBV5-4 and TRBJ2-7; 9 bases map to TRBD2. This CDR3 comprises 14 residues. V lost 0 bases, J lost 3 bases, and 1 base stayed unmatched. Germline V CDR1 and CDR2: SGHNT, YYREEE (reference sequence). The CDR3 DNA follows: TGTGCCAGCAGCTTGGCGACTAGCGGCTACGAGCAGTACTTC. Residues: CASSLATSGYEQYF.

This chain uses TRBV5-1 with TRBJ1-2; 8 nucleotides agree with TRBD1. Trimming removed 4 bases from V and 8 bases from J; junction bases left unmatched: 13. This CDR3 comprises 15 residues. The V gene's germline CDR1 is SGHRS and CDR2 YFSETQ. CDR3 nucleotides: TGCGCCAGCAGCCAAGTGGGACAGGCTTCGCACGGCTACACCTTC. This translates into CASSQVGQASHGYTF.

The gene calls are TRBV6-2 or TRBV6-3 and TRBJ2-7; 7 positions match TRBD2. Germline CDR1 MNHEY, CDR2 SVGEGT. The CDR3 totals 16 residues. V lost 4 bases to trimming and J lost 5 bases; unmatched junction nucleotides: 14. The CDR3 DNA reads TGTGCCAGCAGTTTCCAACTACCGGGAGGAGTCCACGAGCAGTACTTC. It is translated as CASSFQLPGGVHEQYF.

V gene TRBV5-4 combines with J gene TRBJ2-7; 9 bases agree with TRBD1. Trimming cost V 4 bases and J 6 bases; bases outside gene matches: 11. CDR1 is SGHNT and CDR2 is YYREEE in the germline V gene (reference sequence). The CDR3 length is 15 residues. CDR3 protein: CASSPQQGAGSEQYF. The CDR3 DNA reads TGTGCCAGCAGCCCTCAACAGGGGGCGGGTAGCGAGCAGTACTTC.

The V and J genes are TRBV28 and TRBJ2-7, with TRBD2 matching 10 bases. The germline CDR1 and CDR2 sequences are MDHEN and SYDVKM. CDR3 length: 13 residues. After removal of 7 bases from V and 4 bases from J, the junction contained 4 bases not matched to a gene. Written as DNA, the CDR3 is TGTGCCAGCATAGCGGGGGGAACATACGAGCAGTACTTC. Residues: CASIAGGTYEQYF.

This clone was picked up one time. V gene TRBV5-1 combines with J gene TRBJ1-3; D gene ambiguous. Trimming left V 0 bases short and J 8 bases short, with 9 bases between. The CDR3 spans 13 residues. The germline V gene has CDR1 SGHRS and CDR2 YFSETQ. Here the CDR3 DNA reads TGCGCCAGCAGCTTGGCGGGGTCGGACACCATATATTTT. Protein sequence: CASSLAGSDTIYF.

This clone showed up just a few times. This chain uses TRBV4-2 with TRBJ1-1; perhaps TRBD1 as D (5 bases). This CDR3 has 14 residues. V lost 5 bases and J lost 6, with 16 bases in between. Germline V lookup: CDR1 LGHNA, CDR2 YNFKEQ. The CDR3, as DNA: TGTGCCAGCAGCTGGGACCACCAGGGAGCTGAAGCTTTCTTT. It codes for CASSWDHQGAEAFF.

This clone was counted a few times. The chain's CDR3 is CASSVDRWDNEQFF. The CDR3 bases are TGTGCCAGCAGTGTGGACAGGTGGGACAATGAGCAGTTCTTC. V usage is TRBV27 and J usage is TRBJ2-1; 7 nucleotides agree with TRBD1. J was trimmed by 5 bases and V by 5 bases; bases with no gene match: 6. The length of the CDR3 is 14 residues. Germline V gene lookup returns CDR1 MNHEY and CDR2 SMNVEV (reference sequence).

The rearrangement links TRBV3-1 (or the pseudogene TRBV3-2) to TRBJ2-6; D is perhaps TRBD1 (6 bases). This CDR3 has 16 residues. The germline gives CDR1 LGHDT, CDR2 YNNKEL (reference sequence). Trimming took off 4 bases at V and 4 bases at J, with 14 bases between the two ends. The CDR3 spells CASSPMQGTGANVLTF. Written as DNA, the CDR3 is TGTGCCAGCAGCCCTATGCAGGGGACCGGGGCCAACGTCCTGACTTTC.

The CDR3 sequence: CASAAGTGNTIYF. CDR3 coding DNA: TGTGCCAGCGCGGCAGGGACTGGAAACACCATATATTTT. This chain connects TRBV7-9 to TRBJ1-3, with D possibly TRBD1 on 5 matching bases. Between the trimmed V and J ends, which lost 8 bases and 2 bases, there was a span of 10 bases. Germline-derived CDR1 and CDR2 are SEHNR and FQNEAQ (reference sequence). This CDR3 contains 13 residues.

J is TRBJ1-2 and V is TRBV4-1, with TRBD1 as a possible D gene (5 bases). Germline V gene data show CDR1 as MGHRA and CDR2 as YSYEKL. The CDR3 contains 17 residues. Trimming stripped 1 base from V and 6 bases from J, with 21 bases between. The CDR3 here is CASSQVGGAVHPDGYTF. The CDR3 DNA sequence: TGCGCCAGCAGCCAAGTCGGCGGGGCAGTCCATCCAGATGGCTACACCTTC.

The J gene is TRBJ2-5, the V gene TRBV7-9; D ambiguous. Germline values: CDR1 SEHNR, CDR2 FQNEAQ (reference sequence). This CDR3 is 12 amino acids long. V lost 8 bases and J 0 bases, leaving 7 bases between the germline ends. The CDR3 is CASGLNQETQYF. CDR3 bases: TGTGCCAGCGGGCTGAACCAAGAGACCCAGTACTTC. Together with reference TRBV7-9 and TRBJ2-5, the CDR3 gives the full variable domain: DTGVSQNPRHKITKRGQNVTFRCDPISEHNRLYWYRQTLGQGPEFLTYFQNEAQLEKSRLLSDRFSAERPKGSFSTLEIQRTEQGDSAMYLCASGLNQETQYFGPGTRLLVL.

CDR3 DNA: TGTGCCAGCAGCTCCAGACAGGGCCGGACAGATACGCAGTATTTT. This translates into CASSSRQGRTDTQYF. The chain links TRBV5-4 to TRBJ2-3, with TRBD1 matching over 7 bases. The CDR3 extends over 15 amino acids. Per the germline V gene, CDR1 is SGHNT and CDR2 is YYREEE (reference sequence). V trimming: 3 bases; J trimming: 3 bases; junction bases outside the gene matches: 7.

In DNA form, the CDR3 reads TGTGCCAGCAGCCACGGGGACAGGGTATCTCCTAACTATGGCTACACCTTC. Translation gives CASSHGDRVSPNYGYTF. This chain joins TRBV3-1 (or the pseudogene TRBV3-2) and TRBJ1-2; TRBD1 matches at 9 bases. After removal of 3 bases from V and 0 bases from J, the junction contained 8 bases not matched to a gene. The CDR3 runs 17 residues. CDR1 and CDR2 from the germline V gene are LGHDT and YNNKEL (reference sequence).

The CDR3 protein is CASSYVAGTQPQHF. CDR3 in DNA: TGTGCCAGCAGTTACGTGGCGGGGACTCAGCCCCAGCATTTT. This chain joins TRBV27 and TRBJ1-5, with TRBD1 as a possible D gene (5 bases). The CDR3 is 14 amino acids. V lost 4 bases, J lost 6 bases, and 13 bases lay in between. Germline loops: CDR1 MNHEY, CDR2 SMNVEV (reference sequence).

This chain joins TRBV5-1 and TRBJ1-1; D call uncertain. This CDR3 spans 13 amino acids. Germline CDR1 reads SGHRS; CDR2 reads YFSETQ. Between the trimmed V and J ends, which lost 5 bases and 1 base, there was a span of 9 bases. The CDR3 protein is CASSGSQNTEAFF. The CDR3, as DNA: TGCGCCAGCAGTGGCAGTCAGAACACTGAAGCTTTCTTT.

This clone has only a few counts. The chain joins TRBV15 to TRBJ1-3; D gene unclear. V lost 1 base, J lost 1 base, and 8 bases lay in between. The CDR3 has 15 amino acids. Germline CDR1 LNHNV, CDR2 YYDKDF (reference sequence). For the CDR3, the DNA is TGTGCCACCAGCAGAGGGCGACTTTCTGGAAACACCATATATTTT. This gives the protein CATSRGRLSGNTIYF.